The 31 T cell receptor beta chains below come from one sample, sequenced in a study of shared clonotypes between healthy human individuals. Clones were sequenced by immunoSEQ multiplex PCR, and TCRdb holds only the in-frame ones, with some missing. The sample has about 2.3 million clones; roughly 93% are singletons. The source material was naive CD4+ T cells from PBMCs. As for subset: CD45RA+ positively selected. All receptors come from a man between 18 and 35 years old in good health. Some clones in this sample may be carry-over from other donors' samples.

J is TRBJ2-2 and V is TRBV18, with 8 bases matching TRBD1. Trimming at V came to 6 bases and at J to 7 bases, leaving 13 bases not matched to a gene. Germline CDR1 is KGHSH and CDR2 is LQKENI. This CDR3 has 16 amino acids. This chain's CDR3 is CASSQTQGALIGELFF. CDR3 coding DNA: TGTGCCAGCTCGCAAACGCAGGGGGCGCTTATCGGGGAGCTGTTTTTT. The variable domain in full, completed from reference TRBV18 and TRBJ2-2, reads NAGVMQNPRHLVRRRGQEARLRCSPMKGHSHVYWYRQLPEEGLKFMVYLQKENIIDESGMPKERFSAEFPKEGPSILRIQQVVRGDSAAYFCASSQTQGALIGELFFGEGSRLTVL.

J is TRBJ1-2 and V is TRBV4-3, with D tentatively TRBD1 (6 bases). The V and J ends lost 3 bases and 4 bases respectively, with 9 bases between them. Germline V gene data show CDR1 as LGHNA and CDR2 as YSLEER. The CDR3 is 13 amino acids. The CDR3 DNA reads TGCGCCAGCAGCCAGGGGGCATCCTATGGCTACACCTTC. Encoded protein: CASSQGASYGYTF.

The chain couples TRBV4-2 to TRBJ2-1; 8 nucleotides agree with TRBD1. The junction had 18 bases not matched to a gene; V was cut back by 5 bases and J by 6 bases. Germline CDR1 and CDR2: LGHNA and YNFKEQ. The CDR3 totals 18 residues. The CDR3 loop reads CASSYIGQGGAGFNEQFF. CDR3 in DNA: TGTGCCAGCAGCTACATAGGACAGGGAGGAGCGGGCTTCAATGAGCAGTTCTTC.

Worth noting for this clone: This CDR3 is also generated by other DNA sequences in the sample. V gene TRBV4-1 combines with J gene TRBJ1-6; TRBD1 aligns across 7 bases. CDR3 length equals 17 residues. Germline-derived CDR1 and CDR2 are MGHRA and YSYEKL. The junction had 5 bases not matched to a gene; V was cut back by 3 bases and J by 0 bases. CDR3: CASSQDRLSSYNSPLHF. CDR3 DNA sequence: TGCGCCAGCAGCCAGGACAGGTTAAGCTCCTATAATTCACCCCTCCACTTT.

The CDR3 sequence: CAISGQGGNYEQYF. The CDR3 nucleotides are TGTGCCATCAGTGGTCAGGGAGGCAACTACGAGCAGTACTTC. The chain uses TRBV10-3 and TRBJ2-7, with D maybe TRBD2 (6 bases). V lost 4 bases, J lost 3 bases, and 13 bases lay in between. CDR1 ENHRY and CDR2 SYGVKD come from the germline V gene. This CDR3 has 14 residues.

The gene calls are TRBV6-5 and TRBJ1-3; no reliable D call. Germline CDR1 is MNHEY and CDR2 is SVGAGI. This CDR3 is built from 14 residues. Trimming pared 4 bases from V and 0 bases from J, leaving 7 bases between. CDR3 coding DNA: TGTGCCAGCAGTTCAGGACTCTCTGGAAACACCATATATTTT. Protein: CASSSGLSGNTIYF.

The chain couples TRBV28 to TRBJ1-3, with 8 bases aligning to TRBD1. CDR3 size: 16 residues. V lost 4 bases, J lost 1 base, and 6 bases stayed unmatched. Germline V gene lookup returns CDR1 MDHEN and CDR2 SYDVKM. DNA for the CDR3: TGTGCCAGCAGTTCTATAACAGGGGGATCTGGAAACACCATATATTTT. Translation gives CASSSITGGSGNTIYF. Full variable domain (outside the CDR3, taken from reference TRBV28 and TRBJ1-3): DVKVTQSSRYLVKRTGEKVFLECVQDMDHENMFWYRQDPGLGLRLIYFSYDVKMKEKGDIPEGYSVSREKKERFSLILESASTNQTSMYLCASSSITGGSGNTIYFGEGSWLTVV.

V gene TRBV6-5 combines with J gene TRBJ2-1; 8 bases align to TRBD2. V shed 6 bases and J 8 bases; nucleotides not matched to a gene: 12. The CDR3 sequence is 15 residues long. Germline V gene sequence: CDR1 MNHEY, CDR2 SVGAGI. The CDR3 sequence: CASRVTGVSGDEQFF. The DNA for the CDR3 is TGTGCCAGCAGAGTTACCGGGGTTAGCGGGGATGAGCAGTTCTTC.

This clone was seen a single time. CDR3 sequence: CASSERGNQPQHF. The CDR3 nucleotides are TGTGCCAGCAGCGAGAGGGGCAATCAGCCCCAGCATTTT. This chain uses TRBV6-6 with TRBJ1-5; D unresolved. CDR3 length equals 13 residues. The V end was cut by 6 bases, the J end by 2 bases, with 8 bases between. From germline, CDR1 is MNHNY and CDR2 SVGAGI (reference sequence).

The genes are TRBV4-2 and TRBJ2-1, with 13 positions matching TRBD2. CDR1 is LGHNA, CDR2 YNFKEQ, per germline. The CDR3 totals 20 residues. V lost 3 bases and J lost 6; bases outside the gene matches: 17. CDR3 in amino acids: CASSQSRLAGGPPASNEQFF. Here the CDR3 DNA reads TGTGCCAGCAGCCAGTCCCGACTAGCGGGAGGACCACCCGCTAGCAATGAGCAGTTCTTC.

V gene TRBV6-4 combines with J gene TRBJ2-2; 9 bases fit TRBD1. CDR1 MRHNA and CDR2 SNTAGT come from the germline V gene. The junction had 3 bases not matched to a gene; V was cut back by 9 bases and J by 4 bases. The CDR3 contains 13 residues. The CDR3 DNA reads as TGTGCCAGTCGACAGGGGGGCACCGGGGAGCTGTTTTTT. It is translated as CASRQGGTGELFF.

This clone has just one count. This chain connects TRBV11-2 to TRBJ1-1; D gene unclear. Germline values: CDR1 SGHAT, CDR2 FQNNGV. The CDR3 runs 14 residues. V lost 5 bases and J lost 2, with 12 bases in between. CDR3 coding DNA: TGTGCCAGCAGCCCGAACAACGGAAACACTGAAGCTTTCTTT. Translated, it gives CASSPNNGNTEAFF.

The CDR3 sequence is CASRGTVQGQPQHF. CDR3 DNA sequence: TGTGCCAGCCGAGGGACAGTGCAAGGGCAGCCCCAGCATTTT. The chain combines TRBV27 with TRBJ1-5; 7 bases are shared with TRBD1. Germline V gives CDR1 MNHEY, CDR2 SMNVEV (reference sequence). This CDR3 has 14 amino acids. J was trimmed by 7 bases and V by 8 bases; bases with no gene match: 11.

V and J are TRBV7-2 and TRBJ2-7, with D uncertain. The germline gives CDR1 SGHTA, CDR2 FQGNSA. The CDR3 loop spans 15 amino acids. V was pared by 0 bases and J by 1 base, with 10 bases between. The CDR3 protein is CASSLAGSRSYEQYF. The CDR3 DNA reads TGTGCCAGCAGCTTAGCCGGTAGTAGGTCCTACGAGCAGTACTTC.

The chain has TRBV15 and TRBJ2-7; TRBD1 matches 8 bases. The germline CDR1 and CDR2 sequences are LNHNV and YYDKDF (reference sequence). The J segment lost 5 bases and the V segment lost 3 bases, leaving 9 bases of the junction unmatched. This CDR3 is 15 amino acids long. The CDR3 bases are TGTGCCACCAGCAGGGCGGGGACAGGAAGGAACGAGCAGTACTTC. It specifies CATSRAGTGRNEQYF.

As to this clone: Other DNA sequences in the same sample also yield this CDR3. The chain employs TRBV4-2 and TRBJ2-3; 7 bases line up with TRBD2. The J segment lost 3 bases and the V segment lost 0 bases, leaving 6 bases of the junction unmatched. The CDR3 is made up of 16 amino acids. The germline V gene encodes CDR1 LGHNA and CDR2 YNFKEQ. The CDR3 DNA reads TGTGCCAGCAGCCAAGAGGCGGGAGTTGGGACAGATACGCAGTATTTT. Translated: CASSQEAGVGTDTQYF.

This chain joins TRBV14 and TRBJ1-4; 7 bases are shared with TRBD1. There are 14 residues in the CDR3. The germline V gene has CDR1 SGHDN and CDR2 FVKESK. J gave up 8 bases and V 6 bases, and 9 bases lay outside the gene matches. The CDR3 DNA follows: TGTGCCAGCAGACGACAGGGATCAAGCGAAAAACTGTTTTTT. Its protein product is CASRRQGSSEKLFF.

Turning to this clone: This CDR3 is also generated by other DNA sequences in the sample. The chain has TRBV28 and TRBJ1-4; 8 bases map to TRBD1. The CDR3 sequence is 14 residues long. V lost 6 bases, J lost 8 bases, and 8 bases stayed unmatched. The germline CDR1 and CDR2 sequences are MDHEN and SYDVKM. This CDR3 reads CASSPGQAYEKLFF. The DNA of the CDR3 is TGTGCCAGCAGCCCGGGACAGGCATACGAAAAACTGTTTTTT.

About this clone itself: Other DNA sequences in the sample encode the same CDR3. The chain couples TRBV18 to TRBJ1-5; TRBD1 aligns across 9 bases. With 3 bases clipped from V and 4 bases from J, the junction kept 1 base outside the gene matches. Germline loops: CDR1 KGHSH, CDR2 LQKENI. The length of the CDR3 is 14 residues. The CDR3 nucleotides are TGTGCCAGCTCACCTGGGACAGGGAATCAGCCCCAGCATTTT. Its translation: CASSPGTGNQPQHF.

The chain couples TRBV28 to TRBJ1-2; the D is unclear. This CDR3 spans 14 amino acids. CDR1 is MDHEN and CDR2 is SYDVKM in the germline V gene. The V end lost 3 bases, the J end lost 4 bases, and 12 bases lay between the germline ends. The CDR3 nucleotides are TGTGCCAGCAGTTTGGGCAGCCTATCCTATGGCTACACCTTC. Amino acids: CASSLGSLSYGYTF.

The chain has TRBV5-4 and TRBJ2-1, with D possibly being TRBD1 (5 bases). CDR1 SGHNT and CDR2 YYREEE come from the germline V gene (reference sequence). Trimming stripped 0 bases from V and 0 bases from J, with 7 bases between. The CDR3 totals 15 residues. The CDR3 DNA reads TGTGCCAGCAGCTTGGAGCAGGGCTCCTACAATGAGCAGTTCTTC. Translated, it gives CASSLEQGSYNEQFF.

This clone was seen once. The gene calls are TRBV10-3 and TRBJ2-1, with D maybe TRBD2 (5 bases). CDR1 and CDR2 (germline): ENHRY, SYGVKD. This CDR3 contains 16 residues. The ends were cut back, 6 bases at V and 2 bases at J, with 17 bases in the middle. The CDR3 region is CAISPPTGTAYNEQFF. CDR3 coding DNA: TGTGCCATCAGCCCCCCTACGGGAACGGCCTACAATGAGCAGTTCTTC.

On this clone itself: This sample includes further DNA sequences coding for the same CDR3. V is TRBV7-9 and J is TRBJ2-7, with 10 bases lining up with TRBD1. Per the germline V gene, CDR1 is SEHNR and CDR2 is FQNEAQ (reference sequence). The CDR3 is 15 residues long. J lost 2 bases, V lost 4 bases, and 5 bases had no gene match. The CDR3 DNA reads TGTGCCAGCAGCTCGCCGGGACAGGGGACCTACGAGCAGTACTTC. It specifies CASSSPGQGTYEQYF. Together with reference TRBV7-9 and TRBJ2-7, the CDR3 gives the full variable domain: DTGVSQNPRHKITKRGQNVTFRCDPISEHNRLYWYRQTLGQGPEFLTYFQNEAQLEKSRLLSDRFSAERPKGSFSTLEIQRTEQGDSAMYLCASSSPGQGTYEQYFGPGTRLTVT.

CDR3 sequence (DNA): TGTGCCATCAGTCGACAGCCGAACACTGAAGCTTTCTTT. It yields the protein CAISRQPNTEAFF. The V call is TRBV10-3, the J call TRBJ1-1; TRBD1 might be the D (5 bases). The CDR3 consists of 13 residues. Per germline, CDR1 ENHRY and CDR2 SYGVKD. V gave up 5 bases and J gave up 1 base, with 8 bases separating them.

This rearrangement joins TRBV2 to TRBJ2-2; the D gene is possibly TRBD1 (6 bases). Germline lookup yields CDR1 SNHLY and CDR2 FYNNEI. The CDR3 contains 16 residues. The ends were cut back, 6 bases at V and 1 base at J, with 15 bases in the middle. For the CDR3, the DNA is TGTGCCAGCAGAGTTGGACAGAGAGTGAACACCGGGGAGCTGTTTTTT. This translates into CASRVGQRVNTGELFF.

The chain's CDR3 is CASTPGLMVQLNEKLFF. The DNA for the CDR3 is TGTGCCAGCACCCCCGGCCTCATGGTGCAACTCAATGAAAAACTGTTTTTT. V usage is TRBV6-4 and J usage is TRBJ1-4; D unresolved. Trimming left V 7 bases short and J 5 bases short, with 23 bases between. This CDR3 spans 17 amino acids. Germline loops: CDR1 MRHNA, CDR2 SNTAGT.

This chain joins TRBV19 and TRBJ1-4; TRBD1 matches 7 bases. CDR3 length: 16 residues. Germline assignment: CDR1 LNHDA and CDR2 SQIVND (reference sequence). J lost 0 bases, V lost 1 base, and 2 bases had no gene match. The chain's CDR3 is CASSIGGQPTNEKLFF. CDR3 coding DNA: TGTGCCAGTAGTATAGGGGGACAGCCAACTAATGAAAAACTGTTTTTT.

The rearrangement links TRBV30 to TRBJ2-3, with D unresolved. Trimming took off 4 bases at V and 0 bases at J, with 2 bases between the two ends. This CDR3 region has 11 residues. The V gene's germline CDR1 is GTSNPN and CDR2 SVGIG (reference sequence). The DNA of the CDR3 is TGTGCCTGGACTAGCACAGATACGCAGTATTTT. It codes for CAWTSTDTQYF.

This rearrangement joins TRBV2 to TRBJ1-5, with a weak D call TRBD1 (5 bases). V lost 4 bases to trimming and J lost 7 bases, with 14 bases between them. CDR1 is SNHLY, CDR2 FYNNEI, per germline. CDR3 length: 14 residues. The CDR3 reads CASSASAGDQPQHF. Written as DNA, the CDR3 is TGTGCCAGCAGTGCCTCAGCGGGGGACCAGCCCCAGCATTTT.

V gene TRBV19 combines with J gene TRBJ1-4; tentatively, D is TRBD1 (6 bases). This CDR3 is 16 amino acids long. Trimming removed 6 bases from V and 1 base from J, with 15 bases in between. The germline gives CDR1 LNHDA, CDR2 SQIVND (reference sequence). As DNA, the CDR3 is TGTGCCAGTAGCGCCGGAAACAGGGTAACTAATGAAAAACTGTTTTTT. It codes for CASSAGNRVTNEKLFF.

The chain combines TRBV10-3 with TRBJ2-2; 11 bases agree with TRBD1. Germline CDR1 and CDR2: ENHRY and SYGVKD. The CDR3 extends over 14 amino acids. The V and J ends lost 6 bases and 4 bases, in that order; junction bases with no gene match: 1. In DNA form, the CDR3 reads TGTGCCATCAGAGGGACAGGGGGCACCGGGGAGCTGTTTTTT. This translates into CAIRGTGGTGELFF.